Listed here is a single T cell receptor (beta chain). The sample belongs to a study of blood T cell repertoires in COVID-19. There are 15 residues in the CDR3. The germline V gene has CDR1 SGHRS and CDR2 YFSETQ. Trimming pared 4 bases from V and 0 bases from J, leaving 10 bases between. In the authors' workflow: Estimation of nucleated cell counts was performed using reference gene primer amplification. TCRdb's copy holds only in-frame clones and misses some; the assay was immunoSEQ multiplex PCR. The V and J calls and clone size are taken from that table; D and trimming were inferred from the DNA. Here the sample spans 450,000 or so clones, about 90% being singletons.

Material: peripheral blood. The sequence came from a man in his late teens or twenties with COVID-19, enrolled during active disease. This chain links TRBV5-1 with TRBJ2-2, with D possibly matching TRBD1 (6 bases). In DNA, the CDR3 is TGCGCCAGCAGCGACCGACAGGCGAACACCGGGGAGCTGTTTTTT. Amino acid sequence: CASSDRQANTGELFF.